Shown below are 27 T cell receptor beta chains from a single sample sequenced in a study of cytomegalovirus exposure and HLA in healthy donors. PCR used 60 Vbeta primers and 13 Jbeta primers. Here immunoSEQ multiplex PCR was the method, and the copy in TCRdb shows in-frame clones only, minus some. Altogether 170,000 or so clones are present, 80% to 85% being singletons, with the ten largest covering 1.6%. The sample was PBMCs. Source of these receptors: a middle-aged man in good health and CMV-seronegative.

CDR3 residues: CASSLQENTEAFF. The CDR3, as DNA: TGTGCCAGCAGCCTACAGGAGAACACTGAAGCTTTCTTT. The rearrangement uses TRBV7-9 and TRBJ1-1; the D gene is possibly TRBD1 (5 bases). This CDR3 is 13 amino acids long. Germline V gives CDR1 SEHNR, CDR2 FQNEAQ (reference sequence). Trimming stripped 5 bases from V and 1 base from J, with 8 bases between. Using reference TRBV7-9 and TRBJ1-1 for the parts outside the CDR3, the full variable domain is DTGVSQNPRHKITKRGQNVTFRCDPISEHNRLYWYRQTLGQGPEFLTYFQNEAQLEKSRLLSDRFSAERPKGSFSTLEIQRTEQGDSAMYLCASSLQENTEAFFGQGTRLTVV.

The count of this clone is one. The chain is built from TRBV30 and TRBJ1-5; TRBD1 might be the D (5 bases). Per germline, CDR1 GTSNPN and CDR2 SVGIG (reference sequence). This CDR3 has 16 amino acids. The V and J ends lost 0 bases and 4 bases respectively, with 16 bases between them. The CDR3 DNA is TGTGCCTGGAGTGTAGGGGTGGGGGGACCTAATCAGCCCCAGCATTTT. This translates into CAWSVGVGGPNQPQHF.

V and J are TRBV18 and TRBJ2-7; D uncertain. V was shortened by 3 bases and J by 5 bases, with 5 bases between the two germline ends. The CDR3 extends over 11 amino acids. Germline CDR1 is KGHSH and CDR2 is LQKENI. DNA of the CDR3: TGTGCCAGCTCACCTCTCGACGAGCAGTACTTC. Protein sequence: CASSPLDEQYF.

The V call is TRBV6-4, the J call TRBJ2-2; D not resolved. This CDR3 has 14 residues. Germline V gives CDR1 MRHNA, CDR2 SNTAGT. With 6 bases removed from V and 1 base from J, the gap between germline ends came to 9 bases. The CDR3 bases are TGTGCCAGCAGCTTAGCACAGAACACCGGGGAGCTGTTTTTT. Translation: CASSLAQNTGELFF.

Only one count was recorded for this clone. The rearrangement joins TRBV27 to TRBJ1-5, with 8 nucleotides matching TRBD1. CDR3 length: 15 amino acids. Germline V gene sequence: CDR1 MNHEY, CDR2 SMNVEV (reference sequence). The V gene end was trimmed by 3 bases and the J gene end by 7 bases; junction bases not matched to a gene: 8. The CDR3 spells CASSFTGQGTQPQHF. CDR3 coding DNA: TGTGCCAGCAGTTTCACCGGACAGGGTACCCAGCCCCAGCATTTT.

The genes are TRBV4-1 and TRBJ1-2; D might be TRBD1 (5 bases). Germline CDR1 is MGHRA and CDR2 is YSYEKL. The ends were cut back, 0 bases at V and 8 bases at J, with 13 bases in the middle. CDR3 size: 14 residues. CDR3 bases: TGCGCCAGCAGCCAAGATTTCAGGGCTGGCGGCTACACCTTC. Encoded protein: CASSQDFRAGGYTF.

The rearrangement uses TRBV18 and TRBJ2-4; TRBD2 agrees at 8 bases. The CDR3 totals 16 residues. Unmatched junction bases numbered 10, after V lost 3 bases and J lost 6 bases. Looked up from germline, CDR1 is KGHSH and CDR2 is LQKENI. CDR3 region: CASSPYTAGAGNIQYF. CDR3 in DNA: TGTGCCAGCTCACCTTACACAGCGGGAGCGGGAAACATTCAGTACTTC.

CDR3 in amino acids: CASRSGRVNGGYTF. In DNA, the CDR3 is TGTGCCAGCCGCTCTGGCAGGGTAAATGGTGGCTACACCTTC. This rearrangement joins TRBV9 to TRBJ1-2, with D perhaps TRBD1 (5 bases). Trimming removed 7 bases from V and 7 bases from J, with 20 bases in between. CDR1 is SGDLS and CDR2 is YYNGEE in the germline V gene. This CDR3 has 14 residues.

This clone was counted once. V gene TRBV7-2 combines with J gene TRBJ1-5; no definite D call. This CDR3 is 16 amino acids long. Trimming removed 3 bases at V and 1 base at J, with 13 bases between. Germline values: CDR1 SGHTA, CDR2 FQGNSA. This CDR3 is CASSFREVRSNQPQHF. The CDR3 nucleotides read TGTGCCAGCAGCTTTCGAGAGGTACGGAGCAATCAGCCCCAGCATTTT.

The chain carries TRBV9 and TRBJ2-7, with D uncertain. The ends were cut back, 0 bases at V and 2 bases at J, with 12 bases in the middle. Germline V gene lookup returns CDR1 SGDLS and CDR2 YYNGEE. The CDR3 is 15 amino acids. In DNA form, the CDR3 reads TGTGCCAGCAGCGTAGGGTTAGCAGCGCCCTACGAGCAGTACTTC. Its translation is CASSVGLAAPYEQYF.

CDR3 nucleotide sequence: TGTGCCAGCAACTCGGGGGTCGGATATGGCTACACCTTC. Translated: CASNSGVGYGYTF. The V call is TRBV2, the J call TRBJ1-2; a weak D match, TRBD1 (5 bases). V dropped 7 bases and J dropped 5 bases, with 14 bases sitting between them. The CDR3 length is 13 residues. Per the germline V gene, CDR1 is SNHLY and CDR2 is FYNNEI.

This chain links TRBV2 with TRBJ2-1; 9 bases map to TRBD2. Germline lookup yields CDR1 SNHLY and CDR2 FYNNEI. V dropped 0 bases and J dropped 4; count of bases not matched to a gene: 4. CDR3 length: 16 residues. CDR3 sequence: CASSEASGGMYNEQFF. CDR3 nucleotide sequence: TGTGCCAGCAGTGAAGCAAGCGGGGGGATGTACAATGAGCAGTTCTTC.

The CDR3 DNA follows: TGTGCCAGCAGCTCAGGGATTTCGGGCTATGGCTACACCTTC. This encodes CASSSGISGYGYTF. This chain connects TRBV7-6 to TRBJ1-2; D might be TRBD1 (5 bases). This CDR3 is 14 amino acids long. Germline V lookup: CDR1 SGHVS, CDR2 FNYEAQ. The V and J ends lost 4 bases and 4 bases respectively, with 13 bases between them. The complete variable domain, with remaining parts taken from reference TRBV7-6 and TRBJ1-2, reads GAGVSQSPRYKVTKRGQDVALRCDPISGHVSLYWYRQALGQGPEFLTYFNYEAQQDKSGLPNDRFSAERPEGSISTLTIQRTEQRDSAMYRCASSSGISGYGYTFGSGTRLTVV.

J is TRBJ2-5 and V is TRBV7-9, with 8 bases matching TRBD2. Germline CDR1 reads SEHNR; CDR2 reads FQNEAQ (reference sequence). Trimming removed 1 base from V and 2 bases from J; junction bases left unmatched: 6. The length of the CDR3 is 16 residues. The CDR3 coding sequence is TGTGCCAGCAGCTTAGTCGGGACTAGTAAGCAAGAGACCCAGTACTTC. Its translation: CASSLVGTSKQETQYF. Drawing the rest from reference TRBV7-9 and TRBJ2-5, the complete variable domain is DTGVSQNPRHKITKRGQNVTFRCDPISEHNRLYWYRQTLGQGPEFLTYFQNEAQLEKSRLLSDRFSAERPKGSFSTLEIQRTEQGDSAMYLCASSLVGTSKQETQYFGPGTRLLVL.

The V and J genes are TRBV19 and TRBJ2-7, with 7 bases identical to TRBD2. The V and J ends lost 3 bases and 4 bases, in that order; junction bases with no gene match: 9. This CDR3 contains 15 residues. The germline CDR1 and CDR2 sequences are LNHDA and SQIVND (reference sequence). As DNA, the CDR3 is TGTGCCAGTAGTATCGGCGGGAGCGTTAAATACGAGCAGTACTTC. Protein: CASSIGGSVKYEQYF. Variable domain in full (rest from reference TRBV19 and TRBJ2-7): DGGITQSPKYLFRKEGQNVTLSCEQNLNHDAMYWYRQDPGQGLRLIYYSQIVNDFQKGDIAEGYSVSREKKESFPLTVTSAQKNPTAFYLCASSIGGSVKYEQYFGPGTRLTVT.

The chain is built from TRBV6-6 and TRBJ1-1; 7 bases are a match to TRBD1. This CDR3 comprises 14 residues. CDR1 is MNHNY, CDR2 SVGAGI, per germline (reference sequence). V gave up 6 bases and J gave up 3 bases; unmatched junction bases: 7. The CDR3 loop is CASRIGGAHTEAFF. CDR3 in DNA: TGTGCCAGCAGAATAGGGGGCGCGCACACTGAAGCTTTCTTT.

This clone has at least ten counts. V and J are TRBV28 and TRBJ2-7; D perhaps matches TRBD1 (6 bases). CDR1 and CDR2 from the germline V gene are MDHEN and SYDVKM. The CDR3 runs to 15 residues. The V gene lost 5 bases and the J gene lost 0 bases, with 14 bases spanning the gap. For the CDR3, the DNA is TGTGCCAGCAGTCCCTTGGACAGACCCTCCTACGAGCAGTACTTC. Protein sequence: CASSPLDRPSYEQYF.

This chain connects TRBV6-6 to TRBJ1-2, with D possibly matching TRBD1 (5 bases). The CDR3 is made up of 14 amino acids. Germline V gene data show CDR1 as MNHNY and CDR2 as SVGAGI (reference sequence). V lost 2 bases to trimming and J lost 4 bases, with 11 bases between them. CDR3 loop: CASSYLGHAYGYTF. CDR3 nucleotides: TGTGCCAGCAGTTACCTCGGACACGCCTATGGCTACACCTTC.

V usage is TRBV27 and J usage is TRBJ2-1; the D gene is possibly TRBD2 (5 bases). Per the germline V gene, CDR1 is MNHEY and CDR2 is SMNVEV (reference sequence). This CDR3 spans 16 amino acids. Trimming pared 3 bases from V and 0 bases from J, leaving 12 bases between. CDR3 DNA sequence: TGTGCCAGCAGTTTTGACTACACGAGCTCCTACAATGAGCAGTTCTTC. It yields the protein CASSFDYTSSYNEQFF.

J is TRBJ2-2 and V is TRBV4-1; D is perhaps TRBD2 (6 bases). Germline values: CDR1 MGHRA, CDR2 YSYEKL. Trimming stripped 1 base from V and 10 bases from J, with 13 bases between. This CDR3 has 14 residues. The DNA for the CDR3 is TGCGCCAGCAGCCAAGTCAGGAGGGTGGAGGAGCTGTTTTTT. It codes for CASSQVRRVEELFF.

The chain is built from TRBV4-1 and TRBJ2-4; perhaps TRBD1 as D (6 bases). Germline-derived CDR1 and CDR2 are MGHRA and YSYEKL. There are 19 residues in the CDR3. V lost 1 base, J lost 0 bases, and 19 bases lay in between. The chain's CDR3 is CASSQVANTGQLAKNIQYF. CDR3 DNA: TGCGCCAGCAGCCAAGTCGCTAATACGGGACAACTAGCCAAAAACATTCAGTACTTC.

This chain's CDR3 is CASSSRGLGAFF. The CDR3 DNA reads TGTGCCAGCAGTTCCAGGGGCCTGGGAGCTTTCTTT. The V and J genes are TRBV27 and TRBJ1-1; D is possibly TRBD1 (6 bases). V lost 4 bases, J lost 10 bases, and 13 bases lay in between. In germline, CDR1 is MNHEY, CDR2 SMNVEV (reference sequence). The CDR3 length is 12 residues.

V is TRBV2 and J is TRBJ2-5; D remains ambiguous. Judging by the DNA end, TRBJ2-7 fits better; the J call may be wrong. Per the germline V gene, CDR1 is SNHLY and CDR2 is FYNNEI. This CDR3 has 11 amino acids. CDR3 amino acids: CASSEFYEQYF. As DNA, the CDR3 is TGTGCCAGCAGTGAATTCTACGAGCAGTACTTC.

V usage is TRBV13 and J usage is TRBJ1-1; no firm D call. The V end lost 3 bases, the J end lost 3 bases, and 11 bases lay between the germline ends. The CDR3 extends over 14 amino acids. Germline-derived CDR1 and CDR2 are PRHDT and FYEKMQ (reference sequence). This chain's CDR3 is CASSLGGGYTEAFF. CDR3 coding DNA: TGTGCCAGCAGCTTGGGTGGAGGGTACACTGAAGCTTTCTTT.

CDR3 sequence reads: CASSRDRERYGYTF. The CDR3 DNA follows: TGTGCCAGCAGTCGGGACAGGGAGCGCTATGGCTACACCTTC. The chain links TRBV11-2 to TRBJ1-2; 9 positions match TRBD1. Trimming removed 6 bases from V and 4 bases from J; junction bases left unmatched: 6. The CDR3 covers 14 residues. Per germline, CDR1 SGHAT and CDR2 FQNNGV.

The chain combines TRBV19 with TRBJ1-5, with 8 positions matching TRBD1. The CDR3 sequence is 16 residues long. Losses at the gene ends were 4 bases for V and 3 bases for J; bases not matched to a gene: 8. In germline, CDR1 is LNHDA, CDR2 SQIVND (reference sequence). This CDR3 reads CASSKPDRGSNQPQHF. CDR3 DNA: TGTGCCAGTAGTAAACCCGACAGGGGCTCCAATCAGCCCCAGCATTTT.

As regards this clone: The same CDR3 can be traced to other DNA sequences in this sample. The V and J genes are TRBV18 and TRBJ2-7; D may be TRBD2 (7 bases). The CDR3 contains 13 residues. V lost 1 base and J lost 4, with 8 bases in between. Germline CDR1 KGHSH, CDR2 LQKENI. The CDR3 nucleotides are TGTGCCAGCTCACCACAGGGGGGGTACGAGCAGTACTTC. It yields the protein CASSPQGGYEQYF.